This passage covers 16 T cell receptor beta chains from one sample sequenced in a study of response to subunit inactivated influenza vaccine. MiXCR was run by TCRdb on the RT-PCR reads, yielding one entry per CDR3 protein. The top ten clones hold 9.5% to 13% of a sample with about 180,000 distinct CDR3 sequences, about 10% of them seen once. The sequencing here drew on non-naive T cells sorted from PBMCs, taken on the day of vaccination. The receptors shown here come from a man aged 50-59 years who received an inactivated influenza vaccine.

This clonotype was detected many times. V is TRBV7-3 and J is TRBJ2-1; D call uncertain. Germline V gene lookup returns CDR1 SGHTA and CDR2 FQGTGA. V was trimmed by 2 bases and J by 8 bases, leaving 13 bases between them. This CDR3 comprises 14 residues. The CDR3 region is CASSLLQRPHEQFF. The CDR3 DNA reads as TGTGCCAGCAGCTTATTGCAGAGACCCCATGAGCAGTTCTTC.

This chain joins TRBV27 and TRBJ2-7, with D perhaps matching TRBD2 (5 bases). The CDR3 covers 15 residues. Germline V CDR1 and CDR2: MNHEY, SMNVEV (reference sequence). V dropped 2 bases and J dropped 3 bases, with 14 bases sitting between them. The CDR3 sequence is CASSLTPGSFYEQYF. CDR3 nucleotide sequence: TGTGCCAGCAGTTTAACTCCGGGATCCTTCTACGAGCAGTACTTC.

This rearrangement joins TRBV14 to TRBJ1-1; a weak D match, TRBD1 (5 bases). V gave up 2 bases and J gave up 0 bases, with 10 bases separating them. The CDR3 covers 15 residues. CDR1 is SGHDN, CDR2 FVKESK, per germline. The CDR3 DNA is TGTGCCAGCAGCCAAATGGGGGTCGTGAACACTGAAGCTTTCTTT. Its translation is CASSQMGVVNTEAFF.

This clonotype was seen ten or more times. The V gene is TRBV28, the J gene TRBJ2-7; 9 nucleotides align to TRBD2. With V trimmed by 5 bases and J by 2 bases, 13 bases remained unmatched. Germline CDR1 is MDHEN and CDR2 is SYDVKM. This CDR3 has 17 residues. CDR3 sequence (DNA): TGTGCCAGCAGTCCACCTCCGGGACTAGCCCTCACCTACGAGCAGTACTTC. As protein: CASSPPPGLALTYEQYF.

J is TRBJ2-2 and V is TRBV4-3; tentative D call: TRBD2 (5 bases). Germline CDR1 and CDR2: LGHNA and YSLEER. V lost 1 base and J 7 bases, leaving 13 bases between the germline ends. The CDR3 is made up of 15 amino acids. CDR3 bases: TGCGCCAGCAGCCAAGTACAAGTAGCGCGCGGGGAGCTGTTTTTT. Its protein is CASSQVQVARGELFF.

This clonotype was recorded at least ten times. This CDR3 is CASSLISDRVHSPLHF. DNA for the CDR3: TGTGCCAGCAGTTTAATATCGGACAGGGTTCACTCACCCCTCCACTTT. The chain employs TRBV28 and TRBJ1-6; 8 nucleotides match TRBD1. Trimming cost V 2 bases and J 10 bases; bases outside gene matches: 10. From germline, CDR1 is MDHEN and CDR2 SYDVKM. The CDR3 extends over 16 amino acids.

This clonotype was counted a single time. Because the CDR3's place on the DNA is in doubt, the DNA is left out and the CDR3 is given as listed by TCRdb. The chain couples TRBV23-1 to TRBJ2-2. TRBV23-1 is assigned to the ORF class and has an uncertain function. The CDR3 extends over 15 residues, inclusive of both ends. CDR3 protein: CASSQRTETPGSCFF.

This clonotype was picked up a small number of times. The chain has TRBV20-1 and TRBJ2-7; 8 bases line up with TRBD1. CDR3 length: 12 residues. Germline V gene lookup returns CDR1 DFQATT and CDR2 SNEGSKA (reference sequence). The J segment lost 4 bases and the V segment lost 7 bases, leaving 6 bases of the junction unmatched. This CDR3 reads CSVGQGRYEQYF. The CDR3 DNA reads TGCAGTGTAGGACAGGGTCGGTACGAGCAGTACTTC.

The chain has TRBV3-1 and TRBJ2-1; D is tentatively TRBD1 or TRBD2 (5 bases each). The CDR3 contains 15 residues. From germline, CDR1 is LGHDT and CDR2 YNNKEL (reference sequence). V was cut by 4 bases and J by 7 bases, with 17 bases left in between. The CDR3 region has the DNA TGTGCCAGCAGCCGATCTGACCGGGACGGAAATGAGCAGTTCTTC. It codes for CASSRSDRDGNEQFF.

This chain links TRBV7-9 with TRBJ2-4, with 7 bases lining up with TRBD2. CDR1 and CDR2 (germline): SEHNR, FQNEAQ (reference sequence). The CDR3 loop spans 14 amino acids. V gave up 7 bases and J gave up 3 bases; unmatched junction bases: 6. The CDR3 DNA is TGTGCCAGCAACGGGGGGTGGGACAAAAACATTCAGTACTTC. Translating gives CASNGGWDKNIQYF.

This clonotype has only a few counts. The V gene is TRBV9, the J gene TRBJ1-2; D is unresolved. Germline loops: CDR1 SGDLS, CDR2 YYNGEE. The length of the CDR3 is 15 residues. Trimming took 2 bases from V and 6 from J, leaving 17 bases between them. CDR3 region: CASSVSLTHFNGYTF. CDR3 nucleotides: TGTGCCAGCAGCGTCAGCCTCACCCACTTCAATGGCTACACCTTC.

The chain couples TRBV7-9 to TRBJ2-7; 9 nucleotides line up with TRBD1. The CDR3 runs 15 residues. Germline CDR1 is SEHNR and CDR2 is FQNEAQ (reference sequence). Trimming took 3 bases from V and 4 from J; bases not matched to a gene: 7. DNA for the CDR3: TGTGCCAGCAGCTTGGCGGGACAGGGAGGATACGAGCAGTACTTC. Translating gives CASSLAGQGGYEQYF.

V is TRBV12-3 or TRBV12-4 and J is TRBJ1-6; TRBD1 agrees at 9 bases. CDR3 length: 16 residues. With V trimmed by 6 bases and J by 7 bases, 10 bases remained unmatched. The CDR3 loop reads CASRATRTGVNSPLHF. CDR3 nucleotides: TGTGCCAGCAGAGCGACAAGGACAGGGGTCAATTCACCCCTCCACTTT.

This clonotype was recorded a few times. The gene calls are TRBV10-3 and TRBJ2-1; 8 bases map to TRBD2. Looked up from germline, CDR1 is ENHRY and CDR2 is SYGVKD. This CDR3 contains 15 residues. The junction had 7 bases not matched to a gene; V was cut back by 4 bases and J by 5 bases. The CDR3 DNA reads as TGTGCCATCAGTGGGGGAGCGGGAGCGAACAATGAGCAGTTCTTC. This translates into CAISGGAGANNEQFF.

The chain joins TRBV5-8 to TRBJ2-7, with no clear D. The germline V gene encodes CDR1 SGHTS and CDR2 YDEGEE. Trimming removed 0 bases at V and 1 base at J, with 8 bases between. The CDR3 has 14 amino acids. The CDR3 spells CASSLEVASYEQYF. CDR3 coding DNA: TGTGCCAGCAGCTTGGAGGTAGCTTCCTACGAGCAGTACTTC.

The table lists this clonotype with many counts. The rearrangement uses TRBV7-2 and TRBJ1-5, with D hard to call. Trimming cost V 2 bases and J 3 bases, with 11 bases left between them. The CDR3 has 15 residues. Germline V lookup: CDR1 SGHTA, CDR2 FQGNSA. The CDR3 coding sequence is TGTGCCAGCAGCTTAATGGGGATACCCAATCAGCCCCAGCATTTT. It encodes CASSLMGIPNQPQHF.